The 26 T cell receptor beta chains listed next were all sequenced from one sample in a study of blood T cells in healthy people across ages. Sample-barcoded 5' priming and a J-beta primer mix drove a second PCR of about 6 to 12 cycles. TCRdb re-analysed the 5' RACE reads in MiXCR, keeping a single row per CDR3 protein. The data show some 1.7 million distinct CDR3 sequences, 28% seen once. Sequenced: blood. Receptors originate from a woman aged 25-40 years in good health.

This clonotype was counted only a few times. The CDR3 reads CASTGIWLAGLEEQYF. CDR3 nucleotides: TGTGCCAGCACGGGTATTTGGCTAGCGGGATTGGAAGAGCAGTACTTC. V usage is TRBV6-2 or TRBV6-3 and J usage is TRBJ2-4; 9 bases match TRBD2. CDR1 and CDR2 from the germline V gene are MNHEY and SVGEGT. The CDR3 length is 16 residues. Trimming removed 7 bases from V and 13 bases from J; junction bases left unmatched: 20.

Points on this clonotype: A much larger clone differs by one base, so this may be a read error. Because the CDR3 is missing its conserved closing phenylalanine or tryptophan, this is likely a read error. The genes are TRBV7-2 and TRBJ2-1, with D tentatively TRBD2 (7 bases). Germline assignment: CDR1 SGHTA and CDR2 FQGNSA. Trimming removed 8 bases from V and 4 bases from J, with 18 bases in between. The CDR3 extends over 15 amino acids. DNA of the CDR3: TGTGCCAGCGGGAAGGGGGGGCCAGGGTACAATGAGCAGTTCTCC. Its translation is CASGKGGPGYNEQFS.

In its sample, this clonotype was seen a few times. This chain connects TRBV20-1 to TRBJ1-6; TRBD1 is a possible D gene (5 bases). The CDR3 consists of 13 residues. The germline V gene encodes CDR1 DFQATT and CDR2 SNEGSKA (reference sequence). V was clipped by 5 bases and J by 9 bases, with 14 bases between them. In nucleotides, the CDR3 is TGCAGTGCTTGGGACGGGCTGAGTTCACCCCTCCACTTT. This codes for CSAWDGLSSPLHF.

The gene calls are TRBV3-1 and TRBJ1-5; D remains ambiguous. The CDR3 contains 13 residues. Germline CDR1 LGHDT, CDR2 YNNKEL (reference sequence). V lost 0 bases to trimming and J lost 9 bases, with 9 bases between them. The DNA of the CDR3 is TGTGCCAGCAGCCAAGAGAGGGCGCGGCCCCAGCATTTT. This codes for CASSQERARPQHF.

J is TRBJ2-1 and V is TRBV7-9, with D perhaps being TRBD1 or TRBD2 (6 bases each). The V gene's germline CDR1 is SEHNR and CDR2 FQNEAQ (reference sequence). V shed 9 bases and J shed 5 bases, with 14 bases lying between them. The CDR3 consists of 13 residues. Written as DNA, the CDR3 is TGTGCCAGTGGGAGGACAGCGAACAATGAGCAGTTCTTC. Amino acid sequence: CASGRTANNEQFF. Variable domain in full (rest from reference TRBV7-9 and TRBJ2-1): DTGVSQNPRHKITKRGQNVTFRCDPISEHNRLYWYRQTLGQGPEFLTYFQNEAQLEKSRLLSDRFSAERPKGSFSTLEIQRTEQGDSAMYLCASGRTANNEQFFGPGTRLTVL.

The CDR3 loop is CASSFTGAPYEQYF. For the CDR3, the DNA is TGCGCCAGCAGCTTTACAGGGGCCCCCTACGAGCAGTACTTC. V gene TRBV5-1 combines with J gene TRBJ2-5; 7 nucleotides agree with TRBD1. Near its end, the DNA agrees better with TRBJ2-7, so the J call may be wrong. This CDR3 region has 14 residues. CDR1 is SGHRS and CDR2 is YFSETQ in the germline V gene.

The genes are TRBV20-1 and TRBJ2-7; 10 bases map to TRBD1. Germline lookup yields CDR1 DFQATT and CDR2 SNEGSKA (reference sequence). With V trimmed by 6 bases and J by 4 bases, 12 bases remained unmatched. This CDR3 has 15 amino acids. CDR3 coding DNA: TGCAGTGCACCCTTACGGACAGGGGGTTTGTACGAGCAGTACTTC. As protein: CSAPLRTGGLYEQYF.

The sample holds a few counts of this clonotype. This chain uses TRBV6-4 with TRBJ2-3; D ambiguous. The V gene lost 4 bases and the J gene lost 5 bases, with 10 bases spanning the gap. Per the germline V gene, CDR1 is MRHNA and CDR2 is SNTAGT. The CDR3 loop spans 13 amino acids. The CDR3 region has the DNA TGTGCCAGCAGTGTATTCACTGGAGATACGCAGTATTTT. Its protein is CASSVFTGDTQYF.

This clonotype was observed a handful of times. This chain uses TRBV19 with TRBJ2-7; D is uncertain. The CDR3 is 16 residues long. Germline lookup yields CDR1 LNHDA and CDR2 SQIVND (reference sequence). The V end lost 0 bases, the J end lost 0 bases, and 12 bases lay between the germline ends. CDR3 nucleotide sequence: TGTGCCAGTAGTATAGATCTCTGGAAAGGCTCCTACGAGCAGTACTTC. It codes for CASSIDLWKGSYEQYF.

This clonotype was recorded many times. The CDR3 coding sequence is TGCGCCAGCAGCTTGGATGTTGTCGGAGCAACTAACTATGGCTACACCTTC. Protein: CASSLDVVGATNYGYTF. V and J are TRBV5-1 and TRBJ1-2; D gene uncertain. V was shortened by 0 bases and J by 0 bases, with 15 bases between the two germline ends. This CDR3 has 17 amino acids. Germline CDR1 SGHRS, CDR2 YFSETQ.

V is TRBV12-3 or TRBV12-4 and J is TRBJ2-3, with D perhaps matching TRBD1 (8 bases). The CDR3 loop spans 16 amino acids. The V and J ends lost 5 bases and 3 bases respectively, with 18 bases between them. CDR3 sequence (DNA): TGTGCCAGCAGTGAAGCGGGGACAGGAGGGACAGATACGCAGTATTTT. It encodes CASSEAGTGGTDTQYF.

The chain is built from TRBV11-3 and TRBJ2-1; 7 bases are a match to TRBD2. The CDR3 spans 16 residues. Losses at the gene ends were 5 bases for V and 8 bases for J; bases not matched to a gene: 15. Germline V CDR1 and CDR2: SGHNT, YENEEA. The CDR3 DNA follows: TGTGCCAGCAGCCTCCGCGGGGGTCTTCGACGCGATGAGCAGTTCTTC. It translates to CASSLRGGLRRDEQFF.

J is TRBJ2-5 and V is TRBV20-1; TRBD1 is a possible D gene (6 bases). The CDR3 is 15 residues long. The ends were cut back, 3 bases at V and 1 base at J, with 15 bases in the middle. Germline V gene sequence: CDR1 DFQATT, CDR2 SNEGSKA (reference sequence). The CDR3 DNA sequence: TGCAGTGCTAGTTTGAGAGGGGGACCCCAAGAGACCCAGTACTTC. Its translation: CSASLRGGPQETQYF.

Remarks on this clonotype: One junction end disagrees with the germline gene, perhaps due to a read error. V and J are TRBV29-1 and TRBJ2-7; D gene uncertain. Germline lookup yields CDR1 SQVTM and CDR2 ANQGSEA. This CDR3 is 13 amino acids long. In DNA form, the CDR3 reads TGCGGCGTCCAGGACCTTGGAGCCTACGAGCAGTACTTC. Protein sequence: CGVQDLGAYEQYF.

The chain couples TRBV12-3 or TRBV12-4 to TRBJ1-1, with 12 bases that match TRBD1. With 5 bases clipped from V and 10 bases from J, the junction kept 5 bases outside the gene matches. The CDR3 covers 13 residues. In DNA, the CDR3 is TGTGCCAGCAGTCTGGGACAGGGGGCGCCAGCTTTCTTT. This sequence encodes CASSLGQGAPAFF.

The chain joins TRBV6-6 to TRBJ2-7, with a possible D match to TRBD1 (5 bases). Between the trimmed V and J ends, which lost 6 bases and 2 bases, there was a span of 11 bases. Germline CDR1 reads MNHNY; CDR2 reads SVGAGI (reference sequence). The CDR3 is 13 residues long. The CDR3 region is CASRHAGTYEQYF. In DNA form, the CDR3 reads TGTGCCAGCAGACATGCAGGGACCTACGAGCAGTACTTC.

This clonotype was observed a handful of times. V and J are TRBV7-2 and TRBJ2-5; 8 bases match TRBD2. Germline V gene sequence: CDR1 SGHTA, CDR2 FQGNSA. Germline trimming cut 7 bases from V and 6 bases from J; bases unmatched to any gene: 10. The length of the CDR3 is 14 residues. CDR3 residues: CASTSTREGKTQYF. The CDR3 DNA is TGTGCCAGCACCTCTACACGGGAGGGGAAGACCCAGTACTTC.

This clonotype was detected a few times. The chain uses TRBV5-1 and TRBJ2-7; the D call may be TRBD1 or TRBD2 (5 bases each). Trimming took 2 bases from V and 1 from J, leaving 10 bases between them. The CDR3 has 14 residues. Germline V gives CDR1 SGHRS, CDR2 YFSETQ. This CDR3 is CASSFEGPSYEQYF. DNA of the CDR3: TGCGCCAGCAGCTTCGAGGGGCCGTCCTACGAGCAGTACTTC.

This clonotype has more than one count but fewer than ten. The chain has TRBV6-1 and TRBJ2-1; tentative D call: TRBD2 (7 bases). V was trimmed by 6 bases and J by 3 bases, leaving 18 bases between them. Per the germline V gene, CDR1 is MNHNS and CDR2 is SASEGT. The CDR3 sequence is 16 residues long. The CDR3 DNA is TGTGCCAGCAGCCCCCCAGAGGGGGGGTTCTACAATGAGCAGTTCTTC. Translated: CASSPPEGGFYNEQFF.

A single count supports this clonotype. The rearrangement links TRBV6-2 or TRBV6-3 to TRBJ2-7, with 8 bases matching TRBD2. Germline values: CDR1 MNHEY, CDR2 SVGEGT. V was clipped by 3 bases and J by 7 bases; unmatched bases: 11. The CDR3 loop spans 15 amino acids. The CDR3 DNA reads as TGTGCCAGCAGTTATGGCGGGAGGCCCCGACGTGAGCAGTACTTC. Translating it yields CASSYGGRPRREQYF.

This clonotype was seen only a few times. A much larger clone differs from this one at a single base, so this may be a read error. The chain has TRBV7-2 and TRBJ2-7, with 9 bases identical to TRBD1. CDR3 length: 14 amino acids. V was pared by 6 bases and J by 4 bases, with 7 bases of the junction left unmatched. Germline CDR1 SGHTA, CDR2 FQGNSA. The CDR3 is CASRTGTGRYEQYF. As DNA, the CDR3 is TGTGCCAGCAGAACCGGGACAGGGAGGTACGAGCAGTACTTC.

The chain combines TRBV9 with TRBJ2-2; D is uncertain. The V end was cut by 0 bases, the J end by 2 bases, with 11 bases between. The CDR3 loop spans 16 amino acids. Germline-derived CDR1 and CDR2 are SGDLS and YYNGEE. DNA for the CDR3: TGTGCCAGCAGCGTAGCGGCGGCCGCAAACACCGGGGAGCTGTTTTTT. Protein: CASSVAAAANTGELFF.

This chain joins TRBV28 and TRBJ2-1; 9 bases fit TRBD1. CDR1 and CDR2 (germline): MDHEN, SYDVKM. The CDR3 has 16 residues. V trimming: 5 bases; J trimming: 2 bases; junction bases outside the gene matches: 7. CDR3 in DNA: TGTGCCAGCAGTGCGAGACAGGGGGGTCCCTACAATGAGCAGTTCTTC. This translates into CASSARQGGPYNEQFF.

This clonotype showed up just a few times. The rearrangement uses TRBV6-1 and TRBJ2-7, with 7 nucleotides matching TRBD1. The J segment lost 3 bases and the V segment lost 6 bases, leaving 23 bases of the junction unmatched. The CDR3 consists of 19 residues. Germline values: CDR1 MNHNS, CDR2 SASEGT. The CDR3 sequence: CASSPPTLIRDRAVYEQYF. As DNA, the CDR3 is TGTGCCAGCAGCCCACCAACACTTATCCGGGACAGAGCGGTCTACGAGCAGTACTTC.

The genes are TRBV14 and TRBJ1-3; D gene uncertain. Germline CDR1 reads SGHDN; CDR2 reads FVKESK. The CDR3 has 16 residues. Trimming took off 4 bases at V and 0 bases at J, with 13 bases between the two ends. The CDR3 DNA is TGTGCCAGCAGCCCGTTTACCGGGGACTCTGGAAACACCATATATTTT. Translated: CASSPFTGDSGNTIYF.

Notes on this clonotype: At one end, the junction sequence differs from germline, possibly due to a read error. The chain links TRBV2 to TRBJ2-5, with TRBD2 identical over 9 bases. This CDR3 is built from 15 residues. In germline, CDR1 is SNHLY, CDR2 FYNNEI. CDR3 residues: CASTARTSVQGTQYF. The DNA for the CDR3 is TGTGCCAGCACCGCTAGGACTAGCGTCCAAGGGACCCAGTACTTC.